This T cell receptor beta chain was obtained from a study of Graves' ophthalmopathy and Graves' hyperthyroidism. Study observations and caveats: Ophthalmopathy progression cases were predicted by the model with approximately 71% sensitivity and roughly 72% specificity.

In this sample, this clonotype turned up a few times. Its specificity is not known. Amplification of the TCR beta CDR3 regions used RNA transcripts (as template). Second-round multiplex PCR came after a first-round RT-PCR that employed HTBI primers. Each CDR3 protein gets one entry after TCRdb re-called the multiplex PCR reads with MiXCR. Counted here are approximately 380,000 distinct CDR3 sequences, 21% occurring once; the ten biggest clones make up approximately 3%. Looked up from germline, CDR1 is SQVTM and CDR2 is ANQGSEA. V lost 0 bases, J lost 3 bases, and 4 bases stayed unmatched. The length of the CDR3 is 16 residues. Enrolled hyperthyroidism patients had a new diagnosis, a duration under 2 months, and an age of 18 to 65. Excluded: other autoimmune disease, uncontrolled infection, pregnancy or lactation.

Material: peripheral blood. The receptor was isolated from a woman aged 18-29 years with stable Graves' hyperthyroidism. The chain recombines TRBV29-1 with TRBJ2-2, with 10 positions matching TRBD1. In nucleotides, the CDR3 is TGCAGCGTTGAAGAGCCGACAGGGGGCTACACCGGGGAGCTGTTTTTT. Protein product: CSVEEPTGGYTGELFF.